A single sample gave rise to the 11 T cell receptor beta chains below, sequenced in a study of OX40 agonist ivuxolimab in advanced cancers. Profiling relied on immunoSEQ multiplex PCR, and the TCRdb table lists in-frame clones only, not all of them. Seen here are around 68,000 clones, 85% observed once, and the top ten hold roughly a sixth. Sequenced material: CD4+ or CD8+ T cells sorted from blood, taken in a trial of the OX40 agonist ivuxolimab. The source is an adult with an advanced solid tumor such as melanoma, head and neck, liver or kidney cancer.

This sequence joins TRBV19 and TRBJ1-5, with 9 positions matching TRBD1. Losses at the gene ends were 8 bases for V and 0 bases for J; bases not matched to a gene: 5. The CDR3 totals 15 residues. Germline CDR1 and CDR2: LNHDA and SQIVND (reference sequence). CDR3 sequence: CASGGQGLSNQPQHF. The CDR3 bases are TGTGCCAGTGGGGGACAGGGCCTTAGCAATCAGCCCCAGCATTTT.

The rearrangement joins TRBV5-6 to TRBJ2-7, with D unclear. The germline CDR1 and CDR2 sequences are SGHDT and YYEEEE. Trimming pared 3 bases from V and 4 bases from J, leaving 8 bases between. The length of the CDR3 is 12 residues. The CDR3 nucleotides read TGTGCCAGCAGCTCTTGGGGTTACGAGCAGTACTTC. The encoded protein is CASSSWGYEQYF.

The chain carries TRBV28 and TRBJ1-5, with D perhaps TRBD1 (5 bases). The CDR3 length is 14 residues. V shed 3 bases and J shed 7 bases, with 13 bases lying between them. Germline V gives CDR1 MDHEN, CDR2 SYDVKM. CDR3 protein: CASSLGVRMQPQHF. The CDR3 DNA reads TGTGCCAGCAGTTTGGGGGTCAGGATGCAGCCCCAGCATTTT.

J is TRBJ1-4 and V is TRBV11-2; maybe TRBD1 (6 bases). V was trimmed by 0 bases and J by 8 bases, leaving 13 bases between them. CDR1 is SGHAT and CDR2 is FQNNGV in the germline V gene. The CDR3 length is 15 residues. The DNA of the CDR3 is TGTGCCAGCAGCTTAGATCGGACAGCGGAGGAAAAACTGTTTTTT. It encodes CASSLDRTAEEKLFF.

The gene calls are TRBV6-6 and TRBJ1-5; tentative D call: TRBD1 (6 bases). The germline V gene has CDR1 MNHNY and CDR2 SVGAGI (reference sequence). The V and J ends lost 6 bases and 4 bases respectively, with 19 bases between them. This CDR3 has 16 residues. The CDR3 sequence is CASSPAGGHGNQPQHF. The CDR3 DNA reads as TGTGCCAGCAGCCCCGCTGGGGGGCATGGGAATCAGCCCCAGCATTTT.

The chain recombines TRBV28 with TRBJ1-5; D may be TRBD1 (6 bases). This CDR3 has 16 residues. The V end lost 3 bases, the J end lost 0 bases, and 12 bases lay between the germline ends. Per germline, CDR1 MDHEN and CDR2 SYDVKM. This CDR3 reads CASSFGGARSNQPQHF. The CDR3 nucleotides are TGTGCCAGCAGTTTTGGGGGGGCCCGTAGCAATCAGCCCCAGCATTTT.

The chain carries TRBV29-1 and TRBJ2-7, with D perhaps given as TRBD1 or TRBD2 (6 bases each). The V end was cut by 3 bases, the J end by 13 bases, with 19 bases between. CDR3 length: 12 residues. CDR1 is SQVTM, CDR2 ANQGSEA, per germline. The CDR3 here is CSVDGGSGHLYF. CDR3 DNA: TGCAGCGTTGACGGGGGCTCGGGACATCTTTACTTC.

In its sample, this clone was seen a few times. This chain uses TRBV27 with TRBJ1-1, with D possibly being TRBD1 (5 bases). With 2 bases removed from V and 4 bases from J, the gap between germline ends came to 11 bases. The germline V gene has CDR1 MNHEY and CDR2 SMNVEV (reference sequence). The CDR3 length is 14 residues. The CDR3 DNA reads TGTGCCAGCAGTTTACGCAGGGATGGCACTGAAGCTTTCTTT. As protein: CASSLRRDGTEAFF.

The chain employs TRBV7-9 and TRBJ2-3; 9 positions match TRBD2. Germline V gene lookup returns CDR1 SEHNR and CDR2 FQNEAQ (reference sequence). V lost 3 bases, J lost 5 bases, and 9 bases stayed unmatched. The CDR3 length is 16 residues. This CDR3 is CASSFHSGSGIDTQYF. CDR3 nucleotide sequence: TGTGCCAGCAGCTTTCATAGCGGGAGTGGTATAGATACGCAGTATTTT. Full variable domain (rest looked up from reference TRBV7-9 and TRBJ2-3): DTGVSQNPRHKITKRGQNVTFRCDPISEHNRLYWYRQTLGQGPEFLTYFQNEAQLEKSRLLSDRFSAERPKGSFSTLEIQRTEQGDSAMYLCASSFHSGSGIDTQYFGPGTRLTVL.

The chain joins TRBV5-8 to TRBJ1-6, with TRBD1 as a possible D gene (5 bases). Germline loops: CDR1 SGHTS, CDR2 YDEGEE. V was shortened by 4 bases and J by 8 bases, with 22 bases between the two germline ends. The CDR3 length is 17 residues. CDR3 amino acids: CASSRTFGDEAHSPLHF. The CDR3 region has the DNA TGTGCCAGCAGCAGAACATTCGGGGACGAGGCCCATTCACCCCTCCACTTT.

This sequence joins TRBV5-5 and TRBJ2-1, with 11 nucleotides matching TRBD2. Trimming removed 5 bases from V and 13 bases from J; junction bases left unmatched: 8. The V gene's germline CDR1 is SGHKS and CDR2 YYEKEE (reference sequence). This CDR3 spans 13 amino acids. Written as DNA, the CDR3 is TGTGCCAGCAGAAACCTAGCGGGGGGCCCCCAGTTCTTC. Translated, it gives CASRNLAGGPQFF.